This is a list of T cell receptor beta chains from one sample in a study of naive and memory T cell subsets. TCRdb reprocessed the UMI-ligation and nested PCR reads via MiXCR and lists one record per CDR3 protein. This table has 77,000 or so distinct CDR3 sequences, roughly 14% appearing once. Material for sequencing was central memory CD4+ T cells from blood. These TCRs come from a human donor in good health. Both conserved end residues are part of each CDR3. The order of the fields is J gene, D gene, V gene, clone size, CDR3 protein, CDR3 DNA. D genes are given only for firm matches. Clone size, where shown, is once, few, many, or a class for clones that have expanded.

>TRBJ2-2|NA|TRBV12-3/TRBV12-4|many
CASRPQETGELFF
TGTGCCAGCAGGCCTCAGGAGACCGGGGAGCTGTTTTTT
>TRBJ2-1|NA|TRBV9|few
CASSPRAATYNEQFF
TGTGCCAGCAGCCCCCGGGCTGCAACCTACAATGAGCAGTTCTTC
>TRBJ1-2|NA|TRBV6-5|few
CASSYAVTGTNYGYTF
TGTGCCAGCAGTTATGCCGTAACAGGGACTAACTATGGCTACACCTTC
>TRBJ2-7|TRBD1|TRBV12-3/TRBV12-4|NA
CASSLRSGGNEQYF
TGTGCCAGCAGTTTACGGTCAGGGGGCAACGAGCAGTACTTC
>TRBJ2-1|TRBD1|TRBV3-1|few
CASSHDRAYNEQFF
TGTGCCAGCAGCCATGACAGGGCCTACAATGAGCAGTTCTTC
>TRBJ2-7|NA|TRBV6-6|NA
CASSYQGTPGEQYF
TGTGCCAGCAGTTACCAAGGGACTCCCGGCGAGCAGTACTTC
>TRBJ1-3|NA|TRBV7-2|NA
CASSTQQGSSGNTIYF
TGTGCCAGCAGCACTCAACAGGGTTCCTCTGGAAACACCATATATTTT
>TRBJ2-5|NA|TRBV28|many
CASSGSGRGSKTQYF
TGTGCCAGCAGTGGGAGTGGCAGGGGAAGCAAGACCCAGTACTTC
>TRBJ2-4|NA|TRBV20-1|many
CSASFQGSRNIQYF
TGCAGTGCTAGCTTCCAAGGATCTAGAAACATTCAGTACTTC
>TRBJ1-5|NA|TRBV5-1|NA
CASSGGAKDQPQHF
TGCGCCAGCAGCGGCGGGGCGAAAGATCAGCCCCAGCATTTT
>TRBJ2-3|NA|TRBV6-2/TRBV6-3|few
CASRNTLGDTQYF
TGTGCCAGCAGGAACACCCTCGGGGATACGCAGTATTTT
>TRBJ1-1|NA|TRBV15|NA
CATSRDSLRTEAFF
TGTGCCACCAGCAGAGACAGTCTCCGCACTGAAGCTTTCTTT
>TRBJ2-2|NA|TRBV27|many
CASRSRPQNTGELFF
TGTGCCAGCAGAAGTAGGCCGCAGAACACCGGGGAGCTGTTTTTT
>TRBJ1-5|NA|TRBV30|few
CAWSGRPTNQPQHF
TGTGCCTGGAGTGGAAGACCGACTAATCAGCCCCAGCATTTT
>TRBJ2-5|NA|TRBV7-8|NA
CASTFWGGRIETQYF
TGTGCCAGCACCTTCTGGGGGGGGCGAATAGAGACCCAGTACTTC
>TRBJ2-7|TRBD2|TRBV3-1|few
CASSAQRGNYEQYF
TGTGCCAGCAGCGCACAGCGGGGAAACTACGAGCAGTACTTC
>TRBJ2-5|NA|TRBV6-2/TRBV6-3|NA
CASSYVRTNMKTQYF
TGTGCCAGCAGTTACGTCAGGACAAATATGAAGACCCAGTACTTC
>TRBJ2-7|TRBD2|TRBV4-1|many
CASSQGGLAGPRTSEQYF
TGCGCCAGCAGCCAAGGGGGACTAGCGGGGCCTCGGACCTCCGAGCAGTACTTC
>TRBJ2-1|NA|TRBV7-9|few
CASSLAWGEQFF
TGTGCCAGCAGCTTAGCATGGGGTGAGCAGTTCTTC
>TRBJ1-2|TRBD1|TRBV18|few
CASSPSAGGQTYGYTF
TGTGCCAGCTCACCTTCGGCAGGGGGCCAAACCTATGGCTACACCTTC
>TRBJ2-1|NA|TRBV3-1|NA
CASSQDVSGVWDEQFF
TGTGCCAGCAGCCAAGATGTCTCAGGGGTATGGGATGAGCAGTTCTTC
>TRBJ2-1|NA|TRBV7-3|few
CASSWYRGDEQFF
TGTGCCAGCAGCTGGTACCGAGGCGATGAGCAGTTCTTC
>TRBJ1-5|NA|TRBV21-1|many
CASSPTRANQPQHF
TGTGCCAGCAGCCCGACGAGGGCTAATCAGCCCCAGCATTTT
>TRBJ2-1|NA|TRBV20-1|many
CSAAGSLKDNEQFF
TGCAGTGCTGCCGGGAGTCTGAAGGACAATGAGCAGTTCTTC
>TRBJ1-5|NA|TRBV4-3|many
CASSQAAGSNQPQHF
TGCGCCAGCAGCCAAGCTGCGGGTAGCAATCAGCCCCAGCATTTT
>TRBJ2-3|NA|TRBV29-1|many
CSVEDGGDTQYF
TGCAGCGTTGAGGATGGGGGAGATACGCAGTATTTT
>TRBJ2-3|TRBD2|TRBV7-2|NA
CASSLVGRATDTQYF
TGTGCCAGCAGCTTAGTCGGGAGGGCCACAGATACGCAGTATTTT
>TRBJ2-3|NA|TRBV7-2|many
CASSLAGASTDTQYF
TGTGCCAGCAGCTTAGCCGGGGCTAGCACAGATACGCAGTATTTT
>TRBJ2-1|TRBD2|TRBV29-1|few
CSVASGGEQFF
TGCAGCGTTGCTAGCGGCGGTGAGCAGTTCTTC
>TRBJ2-7|TRBD2|TRBV6-2/TRBV6-3|NA
CASSGGLAGWIEQYF
TGTGCCAGCAGTGGCGGACTAGCGGGGTGGATCGAGCAGTACTTC
>TRBJ1-2|NA|TRBV20-1|many
CSAPQDGGYTF
TGCAGTGCCCCACAAGACGGAGGCTACACCTTC
>TRBJ2-3|TRBD2|TRBV20-1|many
CSAREPLGGGRSDTQYF
TGCAGTGCTAGAGAACCTCTAGGTGGCGGGAGATCAGATACGCAGTATTTT
>TRBJ1-5|TRBD1|TRBV28|NA
CASSSTGGSGNQPQHF
TGTGCCAGCAGCTCCACAGGGGGCTCGGGCAATCAGCCCCAGCATTTT
>TRBJ2-1|TRBD2|TRBV29-1|few
CSVRDVGGSNEQFF
TGCAGCGTGCGGGACGTGGGAGGGAGCAATGAGCAGTTCTTC
>TRBJ2-3|NA|TRBV29-1|NA
CSVEKTLAKAQYF
TGCAGCGTTGAGAAAACTCTAGCTAAGGCGCAGTATTTT
>TRBJ1-2|NA|TRBV6-5|many
CASSYSEGFGYTF
TGTGCCAGCAGTTACTCGGAGGGTTTTGGCTACACCTTC
>TRBJ1-6|NA|TRBV9|few
CASSVAAGSPLHF
TGTGCCAGCAGCGTAGCAGCGGGATCACCCCTCCACTTT
>TRBJ1-1|TRBD1|TRBV4-1|NA
CASSRQGQNTEAFF
TGCGCCAGCAGCAGACAGGGGCAGAACACTGAAGCTTTCTTT
>TRBJ1-5|TRBD1|TRBV6-6|few
CASSQGAYQPQHF
TGTGCCAGCAGTCAGGGGGCGTATCAGCCCCAGCATTTT
>TRBJ2-7|TRBD2|TRBV7-2|NA
CASSLAHNPASGRLLSYEQYF
TGTGCCAGCAGCTTAGCGCATAACCCGGCTAGCGGGAGGCTACTCTCCTACGAGCAGTACTTC
>TRBJ1-4|TRBD1|TRBV15|NA
CATSTDRGRGTNEKLFF
TGTGCCACCAGCACGGACAGGGGCAGGGGGACTAATGAAAAACTGTTTTTT
>TRBJ2-5|NA|TRBV11-3|few
CASSSEGLETQYF
TGTGCCAGCAGTTCCGAGGGGTTGGAGACCCAGTACTTC
>TRBJ2-1|NA|TRBV5-1|NA
CASSFGMSSSYNEQFF
TGCGCCAGCAGCTTTGGTATGTCAAGCTCCTACAATGAGCAGTTCTTC
>TRBJ2-7|NA|TRBV28|few
CASSARTQYF
TGTGCCAGCAGTGCCCGTACCCAGTACTTC
>TRBJ2-7|NA|TRBV28|NA
CASSSAGREQRNEQYF
TGTGCCAGCAGTTCCGCAGGAAGGGAACAGAGAAACGAGCAGTACTTC
>TRBJ2-1|TRBD2|TRBV4-3|few
CASSPRGGSSGSSYNEQFF
TGCGCCAGCAGCCCAAGGGGGGGGTCGAGCGGGAGCTCCTACAATGAGCAGTTCTTC
>TRBJ2-5|NA|TRBV27|NA
CASKLRAAVIQETQYF
TGTGCCAGCAAACTAAGGGCGGCGGTTATCCAAGAGACCCAGTACTTC
>TRBJ1-1|NA|TRBV7-9|few
CATGTLNTEAFF
TGTGCCACCGGGACACTGAACACTGAAGCTTTCTTT
>TRBJ1-1|TRBD1|TRBV12-3/TRBV12-4|once
CASSLGRGRETEAFF
TGTGCCAGCAGTTTAGGGAGGGGGCGGGAGACTGAAGCTTTCTTT
>TRBJ2-3|TRBD1|TRBV20-1|NA
CSARPGTGSDTQYF
TGCAGTGCTCGACCCGGGACAGGGTCAGATACGCAGTATTTT
>TRBJ1-1|NA|TRBV12-3/TRBV12-4|few
CASTERENTEAFF
TGTGCCAGCACCGAACGGGAGAACACTGAAGCTTTCTTT
>TRBJ2-2|TRBD2|TRBV7-2|few
CASSLRSGRVTGELFF
TGTGCCAGCAGCTTACGAAGCGGGAGGGTCACCGGGGAGCTGTTTTTT
>TRBJ2-1|NA|TRBV20-1|few
CSIFHNEQFF
TGCAGTATCTTCCACAATGAGCAGTTCTTC